This T cell receptor (beta chain) was identified during a study of T cells in Graves' hyperthyroidism and ophthalmopathy. This clonotype was found many times. The investigators amplified TCR beta CDR3 regions from RNA transcripts. HTBI primers were employed in a first-round RT-PCR of the TCR CDR3. From the multiplex PCR reads, TCRdb called clonotypes with MiXCR, one entry per CDR3 protein. The sample has 350,000 to 450,000 distinct CDR3 sequences, over 11% seen once. Germline V gives CDR1 DFQATT, CDR2 SNEGSKA (reference sequence). V lost 0 bases and J 2 bases, leaving 13 bases between the germline ends. The CDR3 is 15 residues long.

The sample comprised blood. The rearrangement uses TRBV20-1 and TRBJ2-5; maybe TRBD2 (5 bases). The clonotype comes from a woman between 55 and 75 years old with Graves' hyperthyroidism. The CDR3 region has the DNA TGCAGTGCTAGAGATCTTATGCGGGCACAAGAGACCCAGTACTTC. This codes for CSARDLMRAQETQYF.